A single T cell receptor (beta chain) is shown here with its context. The data are from a study of blood T cell repertoires in COVID-19. The overall study: Acute and convalescent COVID-19 samples came from the United States, Italy and Spain. Sources were T cells, B-cell-depleted T cells, or PBMCs; the material itself was cDNA or gDNA.

Categorization into cohorts depended on clinical history that participants reported. In Cohort 3, a recovered donor had either two negative PCRs, clearance, or symptom resolution. Per germline, CDR1 SGDLS and CDR2 YYNGEE. This CDR3 has 12 amino acids. Deletions cut 4 bases from V and 14 bases from J, with 16 bases between. Only in-frame clones appear in the TCRdb table, and some are missing; sequencing was by immunoSEQ multiplex PCR. The sample carries 330,000 or so clones, about 90% recorded once. Sequencing was done on a sample of PBMCs or T cells enriched from blood (not recorded which). This receptor was obtained from a woman aged 25 to 45 who had recovered from COVID-19. The chain is built from TRBV9 and TRBJ2-1, with D uncertain. The CDR3: CASSPTHPIKFF. CDR3 nucleotide sequence: TGTGCCAGCAGCCCCACCCATCCTATTAAGTTCTTC.